The following is a T cell receptor beta chain sequence with its context. When the RNA was reverse transcribed, random hexamers were used with an input of about 0.5 to 1 ug. MiXCR, applied by TCRdb to the immunoSEQ multiplex PCR reads, yields one record per CDR3 protein. The sample lists 75,000 to 95,000 distinct CDR3 sequences, roughly 94% seen once, with roughly 0.46% in the top ten. V was cut by 1 base and J by 13 bases, with 12 bases left in between. Germline V CDR1 and CDR2: SGHDN, FVKESK. The CDR3 length is 12 residues. The record originates from a study of CD8 T cells in Susac syndrome. The sample comprised CD8+ T cells from PBMCs. The J gene is TRBJ2-3, the V gene TRBV14, with D perhaps TRBD2 (5 bases). The TCR sequence derives from a human donor with Susac syndrome. The CDR3 DNA is TGTGCCAGCAGCCAAGGACTAATAAGGGAGTATTTT. This encodes CASSQGLIREYF.